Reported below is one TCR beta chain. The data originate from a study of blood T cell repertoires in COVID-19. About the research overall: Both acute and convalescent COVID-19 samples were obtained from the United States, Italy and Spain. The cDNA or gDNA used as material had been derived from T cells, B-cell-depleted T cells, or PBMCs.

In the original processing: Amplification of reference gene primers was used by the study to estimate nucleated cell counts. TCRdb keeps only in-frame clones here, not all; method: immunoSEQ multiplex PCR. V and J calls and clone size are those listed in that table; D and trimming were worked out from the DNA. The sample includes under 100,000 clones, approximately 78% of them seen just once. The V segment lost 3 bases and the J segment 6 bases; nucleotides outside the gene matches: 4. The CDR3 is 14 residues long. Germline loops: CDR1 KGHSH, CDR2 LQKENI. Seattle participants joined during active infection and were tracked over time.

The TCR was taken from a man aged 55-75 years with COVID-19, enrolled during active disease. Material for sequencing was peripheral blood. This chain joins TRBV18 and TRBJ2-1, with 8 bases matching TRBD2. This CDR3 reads CASSPTGGGNEQFF. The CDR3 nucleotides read TGTGCCAGCTCACCGACGGGGGGGGGCAATGAGCAGTTCTTC.